Shown below are 16 T cell receptor beta chains from a single sample sequenced in a study of blood T cells in healthy people across ages. The authors ran a second PCR of about 6 to 11 cycles using a sample-barcoded 5' primer and a J-beta primer mix. TCRdb analysed the 5' RACE reads with MiXCR anew, one entry per CDR3 protein. Of 650,000 to 1,000,000 distinct CDR3 sequences in the sample, roughly 34% were seen once. The sequencing input was blood. These TCRs come from a man aged 18-30 years in good health.

This clonotype has just a few counts. V is TRBV7-8 and J is TRBJ2-7; D gene ambiguous. The germline gives CDR1 SGHVS, CDR2 FQNEAQ. This CDR3 has 17 residues. V was clipped by 5 bases and J by 1 base, with 21 bases between them. The CDR3 nucleotides read TGTGCCAGCAGCATCCGAAATACACGGGCGCGATCCTACGAGCAGTACTTC. As protein: CASSIRNTRARSYEQYF.

This clonotype was observed a handful of times. The chain recombines TRBV12-3 or TRBV12-4 with TRBJ2-5; either TRBD1 or TRBD2 may fit D (5 bases each). This CDR3 comprises 13 residues. V was pared by 3 bases and J by 11 bases, with 16 bases between. The CDR3 nucleotides are TGTGCCAGCAGTTTCGGGGCGCCGGGTGAGCAGTACTTC. Encoded protein: CASSFGAPGEQYF.

This clonotype was detected only a few times. The chain couples TRBV25-1 to TRBJ2-4; 9 positions match TRBD1. The CDR3 loop spans 13 amino acids. J gave up 8 bases and V 6 bases, and 5 bases lay outside the gene matches. CDR1 and CDR2 from the germline V gene are MGHDK and SYGVNS. The CDR3 sequence: CASRGQGLDIQYF. DNA for the CDR3: TGTGCCAGCAGAGGACAGGGGTTGGACATTCAGTACTTC.

This clonotype came up a few times. This could be a read error, since a much larger clone is one nucleotide away. The chain joins TRBV29-1 to TRBJ2-7; D ambiguous. Trimming pared 7 bases from V and 7 bases from J, leaving 14 bases between. Per the germline V gene, CDR1 is SQVTM and CDR2 is ANQGSEA. The CDR3 totals 11 residues. As DNA, the CDR3 is TGCAGCGCGATCGAAAACAATGAGCAGTACTTC. This encodes CSAIENNEQYF.

A few counts support this clonotype. V and J are TRBV5-5 and TRBJ2-5; D gene uncertain. CDR1 is SGHKS and CDR2 is YYEKEE in the germline V gene (reference sequence). Trimming left V 5 bases short and J 0 bases short, with 8 bases between. This CDR3 is 13 amino acids long. In nucleotides, the CDR3 is TGTGCCAGCAGTCCGGTTAACCAAGAGACCCAGTACTTC. This encodes CASSPVNQETQYF.

This clonotype was seen once. This chain links TRBV20-1 with TRBJ2-1; D may match TRBD1 or TRBD2 (5 bases each). Germline V CDR1 and CDR2: DFQATT, SNEGSKA (reference sequence). V gave up 0 bases and J gave up 3 bases, with 9 bases separating them. This CDR3 contains 14 residues. The CDR3: CSARDGGFYNEQFF. Written as DNA, the CDR3 is TGCAGTGCTAGAGATGGGGGTTTCTACAATGAGCAGTTCTTC.

This clonotype was counted a few times. The chain combines TRBV12-3 or TRBV12-4 with TRBJ1-5; TRBD1 might be the D (5 bases). The CDR3 loop spans 15 amino acids. V was cut by 2 bases and J by 6 bases, with 14 bases left in between. Written as DNA, the CDR3 is TGTGCCAGCAGTTTAATAGCCAGGGAAGGTCAGCCCCAGCATTTT. Amino acids: CASSLIAREGQPQHF.

The chain employs TRBV10-3 and TRBJ2-1; D remains unclear. The CDR3 covers 16 residues. V lost 3 bases, J lost 1 base, and 13 bases lay in between. The germline V gene encodes CDR1 ENHRY and CDR2 SYGVKD. DNA for the CDR3: TGTGCCATCAGTGACGGCGTCCTGGGGTCCTACAATGAGCAGTTCTTC. It is translated as CAISDGVLGSYNEQFF.

This clonotype was seen ten or more times. The genes are TRBV7-2 and TRBJ2-7; TRBD1 might be the D (5 bases). V was trimmed by 4 bases and J by 0 bases, leaving 13 bases between them. Germline values: CDR1 SGHTA, CDR2 FQGNSA. CDR3 size: 15 residues. The CDR3: CASSSDRESSYEQYF. DNA of the CDR3: TGTGCCAGCAGCTCCGACAGAGAGAGCTCCTACGAGCAGTACTTC.

The chain links TRBV20-1 to TRBJ2-5; maybe TRBD2 (7 bases). Germline CDR1 DFQATT, CDR2 SNEGSKA (reference sequence). The ends were cut back, 0 bases at V and 4 bases at J, with 18 bases in the middle. CDR3 length: 16 amino acids. The CDR3 DNA sequence: TGCAGTGCTAGAGACACCGGCGGGGGCAACGCAGAGACCCAGTACTTC. Protein: CSARDTGGGNAETQYF.

The rearrangement joins TRBV7-2 to TRBJ1-5, with 7 bases identical to TRBD1. Looked up from germline, CDR1 is SGHTA and CDR2 is FQGNSA. This CDR3 has 16 residues. V shed 6 bases and J 0 bases; nucleotides not matched to a gene: 8. The CDR3 here is CASSPAGTDSNQPQHF. DNA for the CDR3: TGTGCCAGCAGTCCCGCCGGGACAGATAGCAATCAGCCCCAGCATTTT.

The chain is built from TRBV21-1 and TRBJ1-5. TRBV21-1 is an annotated pseudogene. This CDR3 comprises 15 residues. CDR3 bases: TGTGCCAGCGGAAGAGAGGGATCTGGCAATCAGCCCCAGCATTTT. Translation gives CASGREGSGNQPQHF.

This chain links TRBV5-1 with TRBJ2-7, with a possible D match to TRBD2 (6 bases). CDR3 length: 14 residues. V was clipped by 1 base and J by 0 bases, with 8 bases between them. Germline assignment: CDR1 SGHRS and CDR2 YFSETQ. The CDR3 DNA reads TGCGCCAGCAGCTTGTCGACTAGCTCCTACGAGCAGTACTTC. Translation gives CASSLSTSSYEQYF.

The chain recombines TRBV12-3 or TRBV12-4 with TRBJ2-5; possibly TRBD1 for D (5 bases). There are 16 residues in the CDR3. Deletions cut 1 base from V and 5 bases from J, with 17 bases between. The CDR3 sequence is CASSLVGQGQSETQYF. The CDR3 nucleotides read TGTGCCAGCAGTTTAGTTGGGCAGGGCCAATCGGAGACCCAGTACTTC.

Regarding this clonotype: This may be a read error: a much more frequent sequence differs by one nucleotide. This chain uses TRBV5-1 with TRBJ2-1, with 8 positions matching TRBD1. Germline trimming cut 2 bases from V and 5 bases from J; bases unmatched to any gene: 9. CDR3 size: 16 residues. The germline V gene has CDR1 SGHRS and CDR2 YFSETQ. CDR3 sequence: CASSFWGQAQDNEQFF. The CDR3 region has the DNA TGCGCCAGCAGCTTCTGGGGACAGGCCCAGGACAATGAGCAGTTCTTC. The variable domain in full, completed from reference TRBV5-1 and TRBJ2-1, reads KAGVTQTPRYLIKTRGQQVTLSCSPISGHRSVSWYQQTPGQGLQFLFEYFSETQRNKGNFPGRFSGRQFSNSRSEMNVSTLELGDSALYLCASSFWGQAQDNEQFFGPGTRLTVL.

This clonotype was recorded many times. V usage is TRBV4-3 and J usage is TRBJ1-2; no clear D gene. The CDR3 sequence is 14 residues long. From germline, CDR1 is LGHNA and CDR2 YSLEER. The V gene lost 4 bases and the J gene lost 2 bases, with 11 bases spanning the gap. CDR3 sequence (DNA): TGCGCCAGCAGCCCAACTTTGGGGAACTATGGCTACACCTTC. Protein: CASSPTLGNYGYTF.